One sample yielded the 7 T cell receptor beta chains listed below, sequenced in a study of Tregs in tolerant kidney transplant recipients. These receptors are not linked to any known antigen. TCRdb's copy holds only in-frame clones and misses some; the assay was immunoSEQ multiplex PCR. Here the sample spans just over 1,400 clones, approximately 40% being singletons. The material sequenced was Tregs from blood grown in culture. These TCRs come from a human donor in good health.

With regard to this clone: Since a far larger clone is one base different, this is likely a read error. CDR3 sequence (DNA): TGTGCCAGAAGCTTGGGACCGAGAGTGGGCGACGAGCAGTACTTC. Its translation is CARSLGPRVGDEQYF. The rearrangement links TRBV5-3 to TRBJ2-7; D unresolved. Being an ORF, TRBV5-3 has a function that is uncertain. Trimming cost V 0 bases and J 5 bases, with 15 bases left between them. The CDR3 spans 15 residues.

By its share, this clone is large (0.1 to 1%). CDR3 in amino acids: CASRSREKLFF. As DNA, the CDR3 is TGTGCCAGTAGGAGTCGAGAAAAACTGTTTTTT. The chain couples TRBV19 to TRBJ1-4; D is unresolved. V lost 6 bases, J lost 8 bases, and 7 bases lay in between. Germline CDR1 LNHDA, CDR2 SQIVND (reference sequence). There are 11 residues in the CDR3.

This chain links TRBV6-1 with TRBJ1-2; D ambiguous. With 4 bases removed from V and 3 bases from J, the gap between germline ends came to 18 bases. Germline CDR1 reads MNHNS; CDR2 reads SASEGT. There are 16 residues in the CDR3. CDR3 nucleotides: TGTGCCAGCAGTGTTTCCAAACGTAGTTCTTACTATGGCTACACCTTC. This gives the protein CASSVSKRSSYYGYTF.

By share, this clone counts as large. The chain carries TRBV5-1 and TRBJ2-7; 7 positions agree with TRBD1. There are 14 residues in the CDR3. Per germline, CDR1 SGHRS and CDR2 YFSETQ. The trim removed 4 bases at V and 3 bases at J, leaving 7 bases unmatched. The CDR3 bases are TGCGCCAGCAGCCCGGAAACAGGGGTCTACGAGCAGTACTTC. Its translation: CASSPETGVYEQYF. Together with reference TRBV5-1 and TRBJ2-7, the CDR3 gives the full variable domain: KAGVTQTPRYLIKTRGQQVTLSCSPISGHRSVSWYQQTPGQGLQFLFEYFSETQRNKGNFPGRFSGRQFSNSRSEMNVSTLELGDSALYLCASSPETGVYEQYFGPGTRLTVT.

The rearrangement joins TRBV6-5 to TRBJ2-7, with 12 bases matching TRBD2. V lost 6 bases to trimming and J lost 5 bases; unmatched junction nucleotides: 5. The CDR3 spans 14 residues. The germline V gene has CDR1 MNHEY and CDR2 SVGAGI. CDR3 amino acids: CASSGLAGFDEQYF. The CDR3 DNA is TGTGCCAGCAGCGGACTAGCGGGGTTCGACGAGCAGTACTTC.

The CDR3 region is CASRTPDTQYF. CDR3 DNA sequence: TGTGCCAGCAGGACGCCAGATACGCAGTATTTT. The rearrangement joins TRBV6-9 to TRBJ2-3, with D uncertain. This CDR3 spans 11 amino acids. CDR1 is MNHGY, CDR2 SVAAGI, per germline. V was pared by 6 bases and J by 4 bases, with 5 bases between.

In this sample, this clone turned up once. The CDR3, as DNA: TGTGCCAGCAGCTTAGGGGGGACAGTGGGAGAGACCCAGTACTTC. Residues: CASSLGGTVGETQYF. The chain is built from TRBV11-2 and TRBJ2-5, with TRBD1 identical over 7 bases. The CDR3 has 15 residues. The germline V gene has CDR1 SGHAT and CDR2 FQNNGV. The V and J ends lost 1 base and 4 bases, in that order; junction bases with no gene match: 6. The variable domain in full, with the rest retrieved from reference TRBV11-2 and TRBJ2-5, is EAGVAQSPRYKIIEKRQSVAFWCNPISGHATLYWYQQILGQGPKLLIQFQNNGVVDDSQLPKDRFSAERLKGVDSTLKIQPAKLEDSAVYLCASSLGGTVGETQYFGPGTRLLVL.